The 15 T cell receptor beta chains below come from one sample, sequenced in a study of regulatory T cells in long-lasting Graves disease. Noted time point: newly diagnosed GD, antithyroid drugs for less than 3 months. Isolated PBMC RNA provided the starting material for the TCR library. Assembly of TCR beta libraries relied on iRepertoire HTBI primers together with Arm-PCR of CDR3 regions. TCRdb processed the multiplex PCR reads anew with MiXCR; each CDR3 protein has one entry. The sample records 400,000 to 500,000 distinct CDR3 sequences, 12% to 15% being singletons. This sample was shared with a second study, whose subject was T cells in Graves' hyperthyroidism and ophthalmopathy.

This sample comprised peripheral blood mononuclear cells (PBMCs), obtained at new diagnosis, from a patient treated with antithyroid drugs. These receptor sequences come from a woman aged 45-65 years with Graves disease.

This clonotype was seen a single time. A read error is possible here, since a much larger clone lies one base away. V usage is TRBV4-1 and J usage is TRBJ2-5; 12 bases are a match to TRBD1. This CDR3 contains 20 residues. Germline-derived CDR1 and CDR2 are MGHRA and YSYEKL. The CDR3 DNA is TGCGCCAGCAGCCAAGGACCGGGACAGGGGGCGGGTAGCCGTCAAGAGACCCACTACTTC. Protein sequence: CASSQGPGQGAGSRQETHYF.

This clonotype was detected a few times. The chain recombines TRBV25-1 with TRBJ2-7, with D possibly TRBD2 on 6 matching bases. The CDR3 is made up of 14 amino acids. CDR1 is MGHDK and CDR2 is SYGVNS in the germline V gene. V was cut by 3 bases and J by 3 bases, with 12 bases left in between. The CDR3 protein is CASSDSGSLYEQYF. Here the CDR3 DNA reads TGTGCCAGCAGTGACTCCGGGAGTCTCTACGAGCAGTACTTC.

The chain recombines TRBV3-1 with TRBJ2-1; 13 bases map to TRBD2. Germline V lookup: CDR1 LGHDT, CDR2 YNNKEL (reference sequence). V lost 2 bases, J lost 7 bases, and 5 bases stayed unmatched. The CDR3 loop spans 16 amino acids. The CDR3 DNA reads TGTGCCAGCAGCCAACGACGGACTAGCGGGAGTAATGAGCAGTTCTTC. This gives the protein CASSQRRTSGSNEQFF.

This chain links TRBV6-4 with TRBJ2-5; D is possibly TRBD2 (6 bases). This CDR3 is built from 13 residues. The germline gives CDR1 MRHNA, CDR2 SNTAGT. Trimming took 3 bases from V and 7 from J, leaving 12 bases between them. CDR3 protein: CASSEEVEGTQYF. The CDR3 DNA sequence: TGTGCCAGCAGTGAGGAGGTGGAGGGGACCCAGTACTTC.

The CDR3 loop is CASSLSREEAYNEQFF. CDR3 sequence (DNA): TGTGCCAGCAGCTTAAGCCGGGAGGAGGCCTACAATGAGCAGTTCTTC. The chain recombines TRBV13 with TRBJ2-1, with 7 bases fitting TRBD2. The V segment lost 2 bases and the J segment 2 bases; nucleotides outside the gene matches: 6. The CDR3 covers 16 residues. In germline, CDR1 is PRHDT, CDR2 FYEKMQ (reference sequence).

In this sample, this clonotype turned up a few times. The chain couples TRBV6-2 or TRBV6-3 to TRBJ2-7; D possibly corresponds to TRBD2 (5 bases). Germline V gives CDR1 MNHEY, CDR2 SVGEGT. V was trimmed by 5 bases and J by 3 bases, leaving 14 bases between them. The CDR3 loop spans 14 amino acids. The CDR3 loop reads CASSGSGNFYEQYF. CDR3 nucleotides: TGTGCCAGCAGTGGGTCGGGAAACTTCTACGAGCAGTACTTC.

The chain is built from TRBV19 and TRBJ2-1; possibly TRBD2 for D (5 bases). The V gene's germline CDR1 is LNHDA and CDR2 SQIVND (reference sequence). This CDR3 is built from 17 residues. V lost 7 bases and J lost 2, with 21 bases in between. CDR3 sequence (DNA): TGTGCCAGTACCCCTCAGGAGGATTATCGCCCCTACAATGAGCAGTTCTTC. Protein product: CASTPQEDYRPYNEQFF.

This clonotype was counted ten times or more. The V call is TRBV13, the J call TRBJ2-2, with a tentative D call TRBD2 (5 bases). CDR3 length equals 15 residues. V was cut by 6 bases and J by 4 bases, with 15 bases left in between. CDR1 and CDR2 (germline): PRHDT, FYEKMQ (reference sequence). Here the CDR3 DNA reads TGTGCCAGCAGTTATCTCCTCGGAGGCACCGGGGAGCTGTTTTTT. Amino acids: CASSYLLGGTGELFF.

This clonotype was recorded many times. V usage is TRBV11-2 and J usage is TRBJ1-3; D may be TRBD1 (6 bases). Germline V lookup: CDR1 SGHAT, CDR2 FQNNGV. The CDR3 loop spans 16 amino acids. Between the trimmed V and J ends, which lost 10 bases and 3 bases, there was a span of 22 bases. The CDR3, as DNA: TGTGCCAACGAGCCGGGGGCACGGCAGATTGGAAACACCATATATTTT. This gives the protein CANEPGARQIGNTIYF.

The rearrangement links TRBV2 to TRBJ1-3; tentatively, D is TRBD1 (5 bases). Trimming shortened V by 6 bases and J by 4 bases, and 10 bases separated the two germline ends. The CDR3 consists of 13 residues. Germline V CDR1 and CDR2: SNHLY, FYNNEI. CDR3 DNA: TGTGCCAGCAGGGGGGACGGCGGAAACACCATATATTTT. The encoded protein is CASRGDGGNTIYF.

A remark on this clonotype: Since no conserved phenylalanine or tryptophan closes the CDR3, a read error is the likely cause. The DNA is left out, because the CDR3 cannot be placed on it with certainty; the CDR3 is given as TCRdb lists it. The rearrangement links TRBV20-1 to TRBJ2-1; the table's D call TRBD1 went unverified against the DNA. The CDR3 region is 17 residues in length, termini included. Germline CDR1 reads DFQATT; CDR2 reads SNEGSKA (reference sequence). The CDR3 protein is CSAKKSTASFSTDTQYL.

This clonotype was counted a few times. The chain links TRBV20-1 to TRBJ2-1, with 12 bases lining up with TRBD2. Per the germline V gene, CDR1 is DFQATT and CDR2 is SNEGSKA (reference sequence). The V segment lost 3 bases and the J segment 8 bases; nucleotides outside the gene matches: 8. This CDR3 has 15 amino acids. The CDR3 DNA follows: TGCAGTGCTAGGTACTGGACTAGCGGGATTGATGAGCAGTTCTTC. It specifies CSARYWTSGIDEQFF.

This sequence joins TRBV3-1 and TRBJ1-6, with TRBD1 matching 9 bases. CDR3 size: 17 residues. V shed 0 bases and J 7 bases; nucleotides not matched to a gene: 7. Per the germline V gene, CDR1 is LGHDT and CDR2 is YNNKEL (reference sequence). The CDR3 reads CASSQDRGGTGNSPLHF. CDR3 DNA sequence: TGTGCCAGCAGCCAAGATCGGGGGGGGACAGGGAATTCACCCCTCCACTTT.

On this clonotype itself: A much larger clone sits a single nucleotide away, making a read error possible. The V gene is TRBV6-5, the J gene TRBJ1-1, with D tentatively TRBD1 (5 bases). V dropped 3 bases and J dropped 1 base, with 6 bases sitting between them. This CDR3 is built from 13 residues. CDR1 and CDR2 (germline): MNHEY, SVGAGI. DNA of the CDR3: TGTGCCAGCAGTTATCAGGGGAACACTGAAGCTTTCTTT. It codes for CASSYQGNTEAFF.

A single count supports this clonotype. The CDR3 here is CASSFSSGSGYEQYF. The CDR3 DNA is TGTGCCAGCAGTTTTTCTAGCGGGAGTGGCTACGAGCAGTACTTC. The genes are TRBV2 and TRBJ2-7, with 10 bases that match TRBD2. CDR3 length: 15 residues. Germline CDR1 SNHLY, CDR2 FYNNEI. V dropped 5 bases and J dropped 3; count of bases not matched to a gene: 7.